This T cell receptor (beta chain) was identified during a study of T cell repertoires in cytomegalovirus infection. TCRdb called the reads again in MiXCR, with one record for every CDR3 protein. Seen here are hundreds of thousands of distinct CDR3 sequences, roughly 30% observed once, and the top ten hold 13%. This CDR3 comprises 16 residues. V shed 8 bases, J shed 3 bases, and the junction held 9 bases outside the gene matches. The V gene's germline CDR1 is SNHLY and CDR2 FYNNEI. This clonotype was detected a few times. Its antigen is currently unknown. The chain couples TRBV2 to TRBJ2-3; 12 bases are shared with TRBD2. This TCR was sampled from a human donor in good health (CMV status not recorded). Some clones in this sample may be carry-over from other donors' samples. The sample in question was cultured CD8+ T cells from PBMCs, obtained from culture after CMV antigen stimulation. The CDR3 loop reads CASGTSGPEGTDTQYF. The CDR3 DNA is TGTGCCAGCGGGACTAGCGGGCCCGAAGGAACAGATACGCAGTATTTT.